This entry features one TCR beta chain sequence. With V trimmed by 4 bases and J by 6 bases, 3 bases remained unmatched. The germline gives CDR1 SGHRS, CDR2 YFSETQ. This CDR3 is built from 13 residues. The sample is drawn from a study of cytomegalovirus exposure and HLA in healthy donors. The study ran its PCR with 60 Vbeta and 13 Jbeta primers. Sequencing was performed with immunoSEQ multiplex PCR; in TCRdb, only in-frame clones are kept and a portion is missing. The table has 95,000 to 150,000 clones, about 76% seen once. This chain joins TRBV5-1 and TRBJ1-2; 10 bases are shared with TRBD1. The TCR originated in a man in his sixties in good health and CMV-seropositive. The sequenced material came from PBMCs. CDR3 protein: CASSPGQGHGYTF. The CDR3 DNA reads TGCGCCAGCAGCCCGGGACAGGGGCATGGCTACACCTTC.